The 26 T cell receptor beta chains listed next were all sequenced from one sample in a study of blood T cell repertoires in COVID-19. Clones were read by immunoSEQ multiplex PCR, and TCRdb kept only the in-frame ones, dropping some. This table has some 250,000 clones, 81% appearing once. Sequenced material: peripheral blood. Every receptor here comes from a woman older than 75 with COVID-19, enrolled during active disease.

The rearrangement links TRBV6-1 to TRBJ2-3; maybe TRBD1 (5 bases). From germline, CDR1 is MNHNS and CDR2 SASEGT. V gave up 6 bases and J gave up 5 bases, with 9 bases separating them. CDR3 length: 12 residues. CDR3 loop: CASSPTGDTQYF. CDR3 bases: TGTGCCAGCAGCCCTACAGGAGATACGCAGTATTTT.

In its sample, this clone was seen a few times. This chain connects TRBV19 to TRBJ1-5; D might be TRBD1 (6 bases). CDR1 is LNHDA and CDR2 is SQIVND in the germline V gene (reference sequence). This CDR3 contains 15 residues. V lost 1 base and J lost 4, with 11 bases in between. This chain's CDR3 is CASSIVQGSNQPQHF. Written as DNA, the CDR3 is TGTGCCAGTAGTATAGTACAGGGAAGTAATCAGCCCCAGCATTTT.

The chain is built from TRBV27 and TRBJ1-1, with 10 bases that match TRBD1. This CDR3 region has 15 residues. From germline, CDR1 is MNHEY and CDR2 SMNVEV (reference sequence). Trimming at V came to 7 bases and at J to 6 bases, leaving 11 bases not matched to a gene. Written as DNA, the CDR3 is TGTGCCAGCATTACCCGGACAGGGGGGAAAGCTGAAGCTTTCTTT. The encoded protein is CASITRTGGKAEAFF.

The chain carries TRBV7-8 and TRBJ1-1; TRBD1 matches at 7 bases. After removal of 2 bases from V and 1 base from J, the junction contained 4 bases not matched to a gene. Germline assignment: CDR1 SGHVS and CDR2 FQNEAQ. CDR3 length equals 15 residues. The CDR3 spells CASSLPGTANTEAFF. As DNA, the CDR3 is TGTGCCAGCAGCTTACCCGGGACAGCGAACACTGAAGCTTTCTTT.

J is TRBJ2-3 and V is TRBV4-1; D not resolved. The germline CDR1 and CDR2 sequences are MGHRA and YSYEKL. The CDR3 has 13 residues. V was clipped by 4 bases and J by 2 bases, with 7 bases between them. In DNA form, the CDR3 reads TGCGCCAGCAGCCCAACTTTCACAGATACGCAGTATTTT. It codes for CASSPTFTDTQYF.

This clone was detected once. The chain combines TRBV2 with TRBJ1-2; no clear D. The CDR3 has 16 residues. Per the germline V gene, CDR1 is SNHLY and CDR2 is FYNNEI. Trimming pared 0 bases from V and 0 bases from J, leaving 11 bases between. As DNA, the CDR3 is TGTGCCAGCAGTGAAGCGATCCAGGCCGCTAACTATGGCTACACCTTC. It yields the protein CASSEAIQAANYGYTF. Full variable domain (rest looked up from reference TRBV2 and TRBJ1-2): EPEVTQTPSHQVTQMGQEVILRCVPISNHLYFYWYRQILGQKVEFLVSFYNNEISEKSEIFDDQFSVERPDGSNFTLKIRSTKLEDSAMYFCASSEAIQAANYGYTFGSGTRLTVV.

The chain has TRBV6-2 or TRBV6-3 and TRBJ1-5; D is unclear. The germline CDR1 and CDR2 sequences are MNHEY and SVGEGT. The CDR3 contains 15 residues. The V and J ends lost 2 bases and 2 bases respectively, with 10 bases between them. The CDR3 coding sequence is TGTGCCAGCAGTTACGTCCTGGGAGGCAATCAGCCCCAGCATTTT. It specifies CASSYVLGGNQPQHF.

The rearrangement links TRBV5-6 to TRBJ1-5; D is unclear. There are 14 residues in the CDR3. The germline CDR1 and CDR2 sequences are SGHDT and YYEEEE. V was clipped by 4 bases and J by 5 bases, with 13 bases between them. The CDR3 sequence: CASSTRVLDQPQHF. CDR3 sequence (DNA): TGTGCCAGCAGCACCCGGGTTTTGGATCAGCCCCAGCATTTT.

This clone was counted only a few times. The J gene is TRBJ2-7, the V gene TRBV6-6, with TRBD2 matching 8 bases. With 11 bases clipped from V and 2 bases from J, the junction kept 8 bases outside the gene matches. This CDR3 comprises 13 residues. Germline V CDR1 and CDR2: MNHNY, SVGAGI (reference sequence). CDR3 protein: CASGERGTYEQYF. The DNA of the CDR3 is TGTGCCTCCGGGGAGCGGGGGACCTACGAGCAGTACTTC.

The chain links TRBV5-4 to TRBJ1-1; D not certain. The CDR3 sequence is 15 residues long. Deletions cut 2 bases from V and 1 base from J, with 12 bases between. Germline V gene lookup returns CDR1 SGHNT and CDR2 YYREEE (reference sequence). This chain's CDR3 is CASSLPVRGNTEAFF. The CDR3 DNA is TGTGCCAGCAGCTTACCGGTTCGAGGGAACACTGAAGCTTTCTTT.

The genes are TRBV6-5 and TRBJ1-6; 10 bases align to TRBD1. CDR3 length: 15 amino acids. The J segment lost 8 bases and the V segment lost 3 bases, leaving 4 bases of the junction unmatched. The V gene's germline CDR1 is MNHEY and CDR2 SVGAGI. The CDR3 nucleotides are TGTGCCAGCAGTTATGGGGACAGGGGATATTCACCCCTCCACTTT. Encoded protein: CASSYGDRGYSPLHF.

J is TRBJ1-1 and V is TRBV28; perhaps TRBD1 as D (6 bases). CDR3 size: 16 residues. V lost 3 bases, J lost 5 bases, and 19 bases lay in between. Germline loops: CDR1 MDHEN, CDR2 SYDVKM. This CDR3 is CASSLSSGGGRTEAFF. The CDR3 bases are TGTGCCAGCAGTTTGAGTTCAGGCGGGGGGCGGACTGAAGCTTTCTTT.

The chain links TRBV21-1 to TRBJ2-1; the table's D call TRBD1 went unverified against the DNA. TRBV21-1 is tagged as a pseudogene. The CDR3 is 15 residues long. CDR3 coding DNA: TGTGCCAGCAGCAAACCCGCTCGACAGTACAATGAGCAGTTCTTC. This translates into CASSKPARQYNEQFF.

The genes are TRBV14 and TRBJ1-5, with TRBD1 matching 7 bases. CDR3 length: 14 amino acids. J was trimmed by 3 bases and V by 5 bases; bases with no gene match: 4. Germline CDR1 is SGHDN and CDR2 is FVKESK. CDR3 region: CASSSGQNNQPQHF. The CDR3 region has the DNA TGTGCCAGCAGCTCGGGACAGAACAATCAGCCCCAGCATTTT. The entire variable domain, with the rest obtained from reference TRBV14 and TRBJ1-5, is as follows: EAGVTQFPSHSVIEKGQTVTLRCDPISGHDNLYWYRRVMGKEIKFLLHFVKESKQDESGMPNNRFLAERTGGTYSTLKVQPAELEDSGVYFCASSSGQNNQPQHFGDGTRLSIL.

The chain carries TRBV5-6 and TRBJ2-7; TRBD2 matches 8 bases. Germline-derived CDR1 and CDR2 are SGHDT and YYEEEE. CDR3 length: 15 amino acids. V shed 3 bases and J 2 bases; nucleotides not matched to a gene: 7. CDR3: CASSSLPTSAYEQYF. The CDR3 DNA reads TGTGCCAGCAGCTCCCTACCGACTAGCGCCTACGAGCAGTACTTC.

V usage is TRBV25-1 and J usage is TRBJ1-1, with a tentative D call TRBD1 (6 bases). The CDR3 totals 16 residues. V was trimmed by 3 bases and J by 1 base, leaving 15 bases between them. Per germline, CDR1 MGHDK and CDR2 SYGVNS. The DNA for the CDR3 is TGTGCCAGCAGTGATCCCCCGGGACAACGGAACACTGAAGCTTTCTTT. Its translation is CASSDPPGQRNTEAFF. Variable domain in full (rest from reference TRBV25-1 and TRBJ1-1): EADIYQTPRYLVIGTGKKITLECSQTMGHDKMYWYQQDPGMELHLIHYSYGVNSTEKGDLSSESTVSRIRTEHFPLTLESARPSHTSQYLCASSDPPGQRNTEAFFGQGTRLTVV.

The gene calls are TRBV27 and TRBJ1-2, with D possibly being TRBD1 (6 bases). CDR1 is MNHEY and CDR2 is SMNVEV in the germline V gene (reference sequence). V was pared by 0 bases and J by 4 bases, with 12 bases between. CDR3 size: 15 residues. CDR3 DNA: TGTGCCAGCAGTTTATCCCCCGGACAGTCCTATGGCTACACCTTC. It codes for CASSLSPGQSYGYTF.

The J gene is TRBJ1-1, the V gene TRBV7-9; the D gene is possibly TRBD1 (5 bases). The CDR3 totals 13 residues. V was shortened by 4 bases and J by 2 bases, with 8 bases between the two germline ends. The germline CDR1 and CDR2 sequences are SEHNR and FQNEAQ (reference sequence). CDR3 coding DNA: TGTGCCAGCAGCTCTGACAGTAACACTGAAGCTTTCTTT. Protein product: CASSSDSNTEAFF.

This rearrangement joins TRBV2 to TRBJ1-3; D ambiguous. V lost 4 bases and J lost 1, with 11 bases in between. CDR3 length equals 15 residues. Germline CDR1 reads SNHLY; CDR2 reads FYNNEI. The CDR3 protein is CASSVNGLSGNTIYF. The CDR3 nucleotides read TGTGCCAGCAGTGTCAACGGTCTTTCTGGAAACACCATATATTTT.

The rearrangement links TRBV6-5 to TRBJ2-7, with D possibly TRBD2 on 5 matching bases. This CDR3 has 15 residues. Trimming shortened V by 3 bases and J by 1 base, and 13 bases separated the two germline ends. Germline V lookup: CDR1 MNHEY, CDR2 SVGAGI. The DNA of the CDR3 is TGTGCCAGCAGTTATCCGGCGGGTCCTTCCTACGAGCAGTACTTC. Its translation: CASSYPAGPSYEQYF.

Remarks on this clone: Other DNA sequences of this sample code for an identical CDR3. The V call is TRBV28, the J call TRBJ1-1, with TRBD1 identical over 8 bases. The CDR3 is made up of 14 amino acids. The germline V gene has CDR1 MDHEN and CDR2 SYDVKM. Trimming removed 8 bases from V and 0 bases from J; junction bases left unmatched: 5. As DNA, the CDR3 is TGTGCCAGCGGTGGACAGGGAATGAACACTGAAGCTTTCTTT. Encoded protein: CASGGQGMNTEAFF.

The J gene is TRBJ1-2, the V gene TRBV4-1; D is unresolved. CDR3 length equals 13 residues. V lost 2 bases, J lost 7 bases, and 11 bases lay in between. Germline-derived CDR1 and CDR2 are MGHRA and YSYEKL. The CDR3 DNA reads TGCGCCAGCAGCCAAAAGAGGGAAGGTGGCTACACCTTC. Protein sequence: CASSQKREGGYTF.

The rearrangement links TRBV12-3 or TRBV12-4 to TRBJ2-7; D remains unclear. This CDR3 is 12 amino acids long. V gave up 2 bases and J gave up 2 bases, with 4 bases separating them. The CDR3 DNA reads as TGTGCCAGCAGTTTACTAGCCTACGAGCAGTACTTC. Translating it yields CASSLLAYEQYF.

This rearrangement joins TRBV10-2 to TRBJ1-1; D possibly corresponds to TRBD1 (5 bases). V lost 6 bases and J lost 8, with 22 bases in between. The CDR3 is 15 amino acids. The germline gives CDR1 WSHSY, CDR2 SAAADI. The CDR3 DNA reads TGCGCCAGCAGGGACACGTCCGCACTGAATTACGAAGCTTTCTTT. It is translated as CASRDTSALNYEAFF.

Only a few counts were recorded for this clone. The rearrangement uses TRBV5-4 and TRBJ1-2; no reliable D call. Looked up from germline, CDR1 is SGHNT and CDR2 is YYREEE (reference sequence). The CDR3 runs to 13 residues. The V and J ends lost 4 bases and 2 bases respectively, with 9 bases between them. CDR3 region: CASSDLANYGYTF. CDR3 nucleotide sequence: TGTGCCAGCAGCGATCTAGCCAACTATGGCTACACCTTC.

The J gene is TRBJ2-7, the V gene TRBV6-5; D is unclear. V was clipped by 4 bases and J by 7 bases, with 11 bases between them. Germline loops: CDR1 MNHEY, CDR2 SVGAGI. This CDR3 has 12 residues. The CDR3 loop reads CASSSPRREQYF. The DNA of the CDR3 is TGTGCCAGCAGTTCCCCGAGGAGAGAGCAGTACTTC.